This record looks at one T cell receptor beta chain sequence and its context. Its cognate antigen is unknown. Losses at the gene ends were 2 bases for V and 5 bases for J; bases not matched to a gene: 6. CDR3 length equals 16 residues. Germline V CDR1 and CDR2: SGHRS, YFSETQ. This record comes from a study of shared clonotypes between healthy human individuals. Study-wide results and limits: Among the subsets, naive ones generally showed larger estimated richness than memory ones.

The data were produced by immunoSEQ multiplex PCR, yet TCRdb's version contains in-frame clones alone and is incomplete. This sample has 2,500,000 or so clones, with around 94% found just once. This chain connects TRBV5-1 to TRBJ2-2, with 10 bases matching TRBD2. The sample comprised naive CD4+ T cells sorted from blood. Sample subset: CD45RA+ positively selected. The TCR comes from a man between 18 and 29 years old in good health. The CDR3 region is CASSLASGSRTGELFF. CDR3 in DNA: TGCGCCAGCAGCTTAGCTAGCGGGAGTAGGACCGGGGAGCTGTTTTTT.